This TCR beta chain was sequenced during a study of molecular identifiers for immune sequencing clone quantification. Findings of the study overall: Naive cells had under 1% of molecules in clones above 20 RNA copies, effectors over 99%. In a background of about a million naive cells, spiked Jurkat TCR RNA from one cell was reportedly detectable.

This clonotype has a handful of counts. No antigen is known for it. This CDR3 is built from 11 residues. Trimming took off 2 bases at V and 6 bases at J, with 5 bases between the two ends. CDR1 and CDR2 (germline): SQVTM, ANQGSEA. Previously described methods and listed TCR primers produced bulk TCR libraries. TCRdb itself ran the PCR reads through MiXCR, one entry per CDR3 protein. The sample holds about 640,000 distinct CDR3 sequences, about 20% seen once. Source material: naive CD8+ T cells from blood, with Jurkat cell RNA spiked in. The subset denotes: FACS-sorted CD8+CD4-CCR7+CD45RA+ naive T cells. The chain employs TRBV29-1 and TRBJ2-1; the D is unclear. This sequence originates from a human donor in good health. Some libraries in this study had Jurkat cell RNA spiked in. The chain's CDR3 is CSVEQSNEQFF. The CDR3, as DNA: TGCAGCGTTGAACAGTCCAATGAGCAGTTCTTC.